This T cell receptor (beta chain) derives from a study of blood T cell repertoires in COVID-19. CDR3 length: 14 amino acids. Germline loops: CDR1 KGHSH, CDR2 LQKENI. V was clipped by 1 base and J by 7 bases, with 13 bases between them. Only a few counts were recorded for this clone. Profiling relied on immunoSEQ multiplex PCR, and the TCRdb table lists in-frame clones only, not all of them. The table records 200,000 to 250,000 clones, roughly 79% of them present only once. V is TRBV18 and J is TRBJ1-2; no clear D. Sample: peripheral blood. The TCR was taken from a woman aged 80 or over with COVID-19, enrolled during active disease. CDR3 nucleotide sequence: TGTGCCAGCTCACCACGTCAGGATTACGGTGGCTACACCTTC. Its translation: CASSPRQDYGGYTF.